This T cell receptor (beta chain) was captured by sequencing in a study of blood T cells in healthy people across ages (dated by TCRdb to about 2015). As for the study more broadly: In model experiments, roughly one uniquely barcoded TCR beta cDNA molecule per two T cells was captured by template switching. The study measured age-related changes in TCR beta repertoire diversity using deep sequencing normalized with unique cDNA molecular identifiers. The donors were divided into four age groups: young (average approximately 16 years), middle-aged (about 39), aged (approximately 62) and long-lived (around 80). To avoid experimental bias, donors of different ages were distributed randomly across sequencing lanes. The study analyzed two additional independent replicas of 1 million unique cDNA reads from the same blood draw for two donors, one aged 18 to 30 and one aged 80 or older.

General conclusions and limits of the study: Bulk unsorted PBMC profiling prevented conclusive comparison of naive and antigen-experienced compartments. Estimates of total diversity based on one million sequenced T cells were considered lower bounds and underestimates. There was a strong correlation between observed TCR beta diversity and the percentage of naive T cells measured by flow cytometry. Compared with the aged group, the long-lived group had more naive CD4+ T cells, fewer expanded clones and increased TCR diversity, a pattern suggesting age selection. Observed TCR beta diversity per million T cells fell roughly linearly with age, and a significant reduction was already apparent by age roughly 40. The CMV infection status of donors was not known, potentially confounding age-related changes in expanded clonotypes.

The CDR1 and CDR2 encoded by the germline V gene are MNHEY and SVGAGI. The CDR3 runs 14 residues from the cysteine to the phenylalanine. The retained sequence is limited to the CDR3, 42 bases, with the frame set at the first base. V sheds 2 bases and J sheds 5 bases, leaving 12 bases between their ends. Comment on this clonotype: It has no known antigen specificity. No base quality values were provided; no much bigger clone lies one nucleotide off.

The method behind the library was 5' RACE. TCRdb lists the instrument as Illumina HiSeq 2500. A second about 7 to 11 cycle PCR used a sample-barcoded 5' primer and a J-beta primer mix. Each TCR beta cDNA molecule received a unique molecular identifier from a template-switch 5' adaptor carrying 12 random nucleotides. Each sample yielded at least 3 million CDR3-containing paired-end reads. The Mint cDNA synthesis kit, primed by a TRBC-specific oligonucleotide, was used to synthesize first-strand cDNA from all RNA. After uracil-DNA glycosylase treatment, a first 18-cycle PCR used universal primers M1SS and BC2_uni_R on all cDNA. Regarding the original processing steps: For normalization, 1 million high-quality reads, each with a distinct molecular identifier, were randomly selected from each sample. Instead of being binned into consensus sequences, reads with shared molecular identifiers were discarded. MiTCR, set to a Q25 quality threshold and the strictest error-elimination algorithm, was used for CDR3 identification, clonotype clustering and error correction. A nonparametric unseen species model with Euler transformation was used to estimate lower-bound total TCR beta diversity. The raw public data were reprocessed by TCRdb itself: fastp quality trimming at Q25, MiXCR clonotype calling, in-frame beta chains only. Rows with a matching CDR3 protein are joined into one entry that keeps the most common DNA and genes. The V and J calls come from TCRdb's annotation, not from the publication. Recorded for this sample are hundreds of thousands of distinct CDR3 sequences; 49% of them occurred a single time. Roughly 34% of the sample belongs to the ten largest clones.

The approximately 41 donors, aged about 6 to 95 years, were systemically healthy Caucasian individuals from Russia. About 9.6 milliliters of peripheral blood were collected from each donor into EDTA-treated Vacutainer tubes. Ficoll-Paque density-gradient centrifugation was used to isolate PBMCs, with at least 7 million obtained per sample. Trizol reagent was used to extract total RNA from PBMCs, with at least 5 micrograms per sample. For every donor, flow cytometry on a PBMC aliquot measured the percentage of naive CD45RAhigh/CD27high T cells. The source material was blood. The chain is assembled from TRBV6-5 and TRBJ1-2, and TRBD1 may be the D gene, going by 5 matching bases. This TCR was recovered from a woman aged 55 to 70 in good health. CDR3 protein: CASSYDRLLYGYTF. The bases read TGTGCCAGCAGTTACGACAGACTTCTTTATGGCTACACCTTC.